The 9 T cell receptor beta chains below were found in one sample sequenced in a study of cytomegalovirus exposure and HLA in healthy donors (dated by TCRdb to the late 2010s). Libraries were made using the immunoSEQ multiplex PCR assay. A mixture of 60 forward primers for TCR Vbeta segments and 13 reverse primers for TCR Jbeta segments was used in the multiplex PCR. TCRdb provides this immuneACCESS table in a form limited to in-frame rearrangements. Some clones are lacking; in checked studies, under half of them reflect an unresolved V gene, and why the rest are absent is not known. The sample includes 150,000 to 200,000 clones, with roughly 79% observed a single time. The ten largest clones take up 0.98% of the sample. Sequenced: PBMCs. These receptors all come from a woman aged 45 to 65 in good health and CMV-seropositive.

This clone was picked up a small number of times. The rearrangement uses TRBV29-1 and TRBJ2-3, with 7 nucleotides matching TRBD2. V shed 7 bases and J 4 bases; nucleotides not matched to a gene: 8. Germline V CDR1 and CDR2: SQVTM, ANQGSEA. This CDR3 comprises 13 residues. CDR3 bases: TGCAGCGGGCTCCTAGCGGCGGCAGATACGCAGTATTTT. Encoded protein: CSGLLAAADTQYF.

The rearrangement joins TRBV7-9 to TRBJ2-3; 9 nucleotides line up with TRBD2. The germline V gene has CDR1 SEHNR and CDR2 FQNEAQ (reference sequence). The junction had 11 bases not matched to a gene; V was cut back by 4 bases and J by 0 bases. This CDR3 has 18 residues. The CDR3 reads CASSSLIGLATSTDTQYF. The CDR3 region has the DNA TGTGCCAGCAGCTCGCTAATCGGACTAGCGACTAGCACAGATACGCAGTATTTT.

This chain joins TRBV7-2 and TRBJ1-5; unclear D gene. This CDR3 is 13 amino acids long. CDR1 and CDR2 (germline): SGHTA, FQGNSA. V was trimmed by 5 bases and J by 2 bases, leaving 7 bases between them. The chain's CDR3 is CASSIYGNQPQHF. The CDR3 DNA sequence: TGTGCCAGCAGCATATATGGCAATCAGCCCCAGCATTTT. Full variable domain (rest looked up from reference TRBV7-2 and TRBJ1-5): GAGVSQSPSNKVTEKGKDVELRCDPISGHTALYWYRQSLGQGLEFLIYFQGNSAPDKSGLPSDRFSAERTGGSVSTLTIQRTQQEDSAVYLCASSIYGNQPQHFGDGTRLSIL.

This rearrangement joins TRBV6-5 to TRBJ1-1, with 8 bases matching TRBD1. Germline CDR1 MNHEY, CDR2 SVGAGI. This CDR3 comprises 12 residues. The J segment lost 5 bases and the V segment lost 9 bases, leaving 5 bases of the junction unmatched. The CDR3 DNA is TGTGCCAGTTTCGACAGGGGTACTGAAGCTTTCTTT. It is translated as CASFDRGTEAFF.

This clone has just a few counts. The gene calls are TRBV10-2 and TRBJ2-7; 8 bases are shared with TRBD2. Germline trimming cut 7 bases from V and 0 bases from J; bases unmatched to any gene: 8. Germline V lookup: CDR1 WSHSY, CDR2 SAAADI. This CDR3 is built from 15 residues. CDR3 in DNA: TGCGCCAGCACCTCGGAGCGGGAGTTCTCCTACGAGCAGTACTTC. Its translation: CASTSEREFSYEQYF.

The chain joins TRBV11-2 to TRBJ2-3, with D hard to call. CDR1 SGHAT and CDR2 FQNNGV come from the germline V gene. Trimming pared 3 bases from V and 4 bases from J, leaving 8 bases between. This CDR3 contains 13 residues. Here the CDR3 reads CASSFRLADTQYF. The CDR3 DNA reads TGTGCCAGCAGCTTCAGACTGGCAGATACGCAGTATTTT.

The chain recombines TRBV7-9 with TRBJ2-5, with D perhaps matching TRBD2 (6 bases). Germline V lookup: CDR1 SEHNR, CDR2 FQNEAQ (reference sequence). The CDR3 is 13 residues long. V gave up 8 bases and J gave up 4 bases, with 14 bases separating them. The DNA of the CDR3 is TGTGCCAGCCAGGAGGGAGGCAGAGAGACCCAGTACTTC. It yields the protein CASQEGGRETQYF.

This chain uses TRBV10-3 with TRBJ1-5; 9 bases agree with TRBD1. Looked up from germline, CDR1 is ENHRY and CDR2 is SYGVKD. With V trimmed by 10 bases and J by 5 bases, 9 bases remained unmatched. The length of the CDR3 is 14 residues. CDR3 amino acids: CATGATGGDQPQHF. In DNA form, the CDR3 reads TGTGCCACCGGAGCGACAGGGGGTGATCAGCCCCAGCATTTT.

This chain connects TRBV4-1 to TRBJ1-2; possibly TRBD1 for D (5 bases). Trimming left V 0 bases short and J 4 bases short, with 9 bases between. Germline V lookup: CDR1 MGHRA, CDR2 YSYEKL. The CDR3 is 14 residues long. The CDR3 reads CASSQDPGSYGYTF. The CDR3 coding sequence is TGCGCCAGCAGCCAAGATCCAGGGTCCTATGGCTACACCTTC.